This entry lists 6 T cell receptor beta chains sequenced from one sample in a study of blood T cell repertoires in COVID-19. TCRdb keeps only in-frame clones here, not all; method: immunoSEQ multiplex PCR. In the table there are 15,000 to 17,000 clones, 82% of which are singletons. What was sequenced was peripheral blood. The receptors here all came from a man at least 80 years old with active or convalescent COVID-19.

The chain carries TRBV6-2 or TRBV6-3 and TRBJ2-7, with 8 positions matching TRBD1. Germline loops: CDR1 MNHEY, CDR2 SVGEGT. Trimming took 2 bases from V and 2 from J; bases not matched to a gene: 8. This CDR3 has 16 residues. The CDR3 sequence is CASSYAPGQDTYEQYF. The CDR3 bases are TGTGCCAGCAGTTACGCACCGGGACAGGATACCTACGAGCAGTACTTC.

The V gene is TRBV15, the J gene TRBJ2-2; the D is unclear. The CDR3 extends over 12 amino acids. CDR1 and CDR2 from the germline V gene are LNHNV and YYDKDF (reference sequence). Trimming stripped 3 bases from V and 8 bases from J, with 7 bases between. Here the CDR3 DNA reads TGTGCCACCAGCAGTCACTCGGGGGAGCTGTTTTTT. Its translation is CATSSHSGELFF.

The rearrangement links TRBV10-3 to TRBJ2-3; TRBD2 matches at 13 bases. CDR1 is ENHRY and CDR2 is SYGVKD in the germline V gene. Trimming removed 4 bases from V and 2 bases from J; junction bases left unmatched: 6. This CDR3 has 17 amino acids. In nucleotides, the CDR3 is TGTGCCATCAGTGCTGTTACTAGCGGGGGGGCCACAGATACGCAGTATTTT. The encoded protein is CAISAVTSGGATDTQYF.

The chain links TRBV18 to TRBJ2-3; 13 positions agree with TRBD2. Losses at the gene ends were 4 bases for V and 2 bases for J; bases not matched to a gene: 6. This CDR3 contains 17 residues. CDR1 is KGHSH and CDR2 is LQKENI in the germline V gene. As DNA, the CDR3 is TGTGCCAGCTCACACGAAGGACTAGCGGGGGTCACAGATACGCAGTATTTT. This codes for CASSHEGLAGVTDTQYF.

The V call is TRBV29-1, the J call TRBJ2-5; the D is unclear. Trimming shortened V by 5 bases and J by 1 base, and 8 bases separated the two germline ends. Germline assignment: CDR1 SQVTM and CDR2 ANQGSEA. This CDR3 spans 12 amino acids. As DNA, the CDR3 is TGCAGCGTTTTCACAGTCCAAGAGACCCAGTACTTC. As protein: CSVFTVQETQYF.

CDR3 in DNA: TGTGCCAGTACCTCCCCCGGGACTACCGAGCCCCAGCATTTT. The encoded protein is CASTSPGTTEPQHF. The V and J genes are TRBV19 and TRBJ1-5; tentative D call: TRBD1 (5 bases). The germline V gene has CDR1 LNHDA and CDR2 SQIVND (reference sequence). This CDR3 comprises 14 residues. V was pared by 7 bases and J by 8 bases, with 18 bases between.